This T cell receptor (beta chain) was recorded in a study of control samples from healthy donors and cancer patients. CDR1 is SNHLY and CDR2 is FYNNEI in the germline V gene. J lost 5 bases, V lost 4 bases, and 9 bases had no gene match. The CDR3 consists of 16 residues. Clones were read by immunoSEQ multiplex PCR, and TCRdb kept only the in-frame ones, dropping some. The sample lists over 65,000 clones, approximately 91% occurring once. Sequencing was performed on PBMCs. This chain links TRBV2 with TRBJ2-5; 11 bases line up with TRBD2. The sequence derives from a woman aged 50 to 65 with colorectal cancer. In DNA form, the CDR3 reads TGTGCCAGCAGTGCCTCAATAGCGGGGGGGACGGAGACCCAGTACTTC. Its translation is CASSASIAGGTETQYF.